This TCR beta chain was retrieved from a study of shared clonotypes between healthy human individuals. The authors ran the assay at deep level. Produced via immunoSEQ multiplex PCR; TCRdb's table is partial and in-frame only. The sample yields more than 500,000 clones, approximately 95% seen once. Study-level points and caveats: Inspection by rarefaction showed sorted-subset sequencing to be incomplete despite large depth. Tissue TCR repertoires likely differ from these blood-only repertoires.

Terminally differentiated effector memory CD45RA+ cells were excluded from the naive CD8 cells, which were CD45RO-negative and positively selected for CCR7. Remarks on this clone: Its antigen is unknown.

V lost 5 bases to trimming and J lost 7 bases, with 10 bases between them. The length of the CDR3 is 12 residues. Germline CDR1 reads SGHDT; CDR2 reads YYEEEE. The receptor was derived from a woman between 25 and 40 years old in good health. This chain connects TRBV5-6 to TRBJ1-5; D is possibly TRBD1 (6 bases). The material sequenced was naive CD8+ T cells sorted from blood. In DNA form, the CDR3 reads TGTGCCAGCAGTCTGGACAGCCAGCCCCAGCATTTT. Its protein product is CASSLDSQPQHF.